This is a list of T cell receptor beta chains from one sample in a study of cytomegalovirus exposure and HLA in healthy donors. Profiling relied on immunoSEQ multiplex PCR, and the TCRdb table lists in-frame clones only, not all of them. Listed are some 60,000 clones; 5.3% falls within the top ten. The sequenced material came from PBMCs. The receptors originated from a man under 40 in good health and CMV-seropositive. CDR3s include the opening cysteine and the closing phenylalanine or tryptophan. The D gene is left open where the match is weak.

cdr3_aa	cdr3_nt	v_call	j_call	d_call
CASSLATGAKPGTQYF	TGCGCCAGCAGCTTGGCGACAGGGGCCAAGCCGGGGACCCAGTACTTC	TRBV5-1	TRBJ2-5	TRBD1
CSVEDGGAGYEQYF	TGCAGCGTTGAAGATGGGGGGGCGGGTTACGAGCAGTACTTC	TRBV29-1	TRBJ2-7	.
CATSRVREQHEQYF	TGTGCCACCAGCAGAGTAAGAGAGCAACACGAGCAGTACTTC	TRBV15	TRBJ2-7	.
CASVNYGQSNEKLFF	TGTGCCAGCGTCAATTATGGGCAGAGTAATGAAAAACTGTTTTTT	TRBV5-8	TRBJ1-4	.
CASSGGSAYEQYF	TGTGCCAGCAGCGGGGGGAGTGCCTACGAGCAGTACTTC	TRBV7-6	TRBJ2-7	.
CAWSVGTGKREAFF	TGTGCCTGGAGTGTAGGGACAGGGAAAAGAGAAGCTTTCTTT	TRBV30	TRBJ1-1	TRBD1
CASSPRSGGANTGELFF	TGTGCCAGCAGCCCCCGGAGCGGGGGGGCAAACACCGGGGAGCTGTTTTTT	TRBV9	TRBJ2-2	TRBD2
CASSVAGRSYNSPLHF	TGTGCCAGCAGCGTAGCTGGGAGATCCTATAATTCACCCCTCCACTTT	TRBV9	TRBJ1-6	.
CASTGGLAGNTIYF	TGTGCCAGCACCGGGGGGCTCGCTGGAAACACCATATATTTT	TRBV6-5	TRBJ1-3	.
CASSVAGGSSTDTQYF	TGTGCCAGCAGCGTAGCGGGAGGATCCAGCACAGATACGCAGTATTTT	TRBV9	TRBJ2-3	TRBD2
CASSRFEWGYTF	TGTGCCAGCAGTCGATTCGAGTGGGGCTACACCTTC	TRBV2	TRBJ1-2	.
CASSPMDRGGNTIYF	TGTGCCAGCTCACCCATGGACAGGGGAGGAAACACCATATATTTT	TRBV18	TRBJ1-3	TRBD1
CAWSLTVYEQYF	TGTGCCTGGAGTTTAACAGTCTACGAGCAGTACTTC	TRBV30	TRBJ2-7	.
CASSSRGYEQYF	TGTGCCAGCAGTTCTCGGGGTTACGAGCAGTACTTC	TRBV27	TRBJ2-7	.
CASTDQGFDGYTF	TGTGCCAGCACCGATCAGGGTTTTGATGGCTACACCTTC	TRBV6-1	TRBJ1-2	.
CASSPYSGRAGADTQYF	TGTGCCAGCAGCCCATATAGCGGGAGGGCAGGGGCAGATACGCAGTATTTT	TRBV7-3	TRBJ2-3	TRBD2
CASSLPGLVDYEQFF	TGTGCCAGCAGCTTACCTGGACTAGTAGACTATGAGCAGTTCTTC	TRBV7-9	TRBJ2-1	TRBD2